Sequencing of this T cell receptor (beta chain) was carried out in a study of T cell changes during pregnancy in multiple sclerosis. Method: immunoSEQ multiplex PCR; TCRdb's copy keeps in-frame clones and lacks some. This sample has almost 55,000 clones, with 90% found just once. Trimming at V came to 5 bases and at J to 5 bases, leaving 8 bases not matched to a gene. The CDR3 sequence is 15 residues long. CDR1 MGHRA and CDR2 YSYEKL come from the germline V gene. The sequenced sample was CD8+ T cells from peripheral blood mononuclear cells, obtained before pregnancy. This rearrangement joins TRBV4-1 to TRBJ2-1, with 8 bases lining up with TRBD1. The source of this sequence is a female donor with multiple sclerosis, enrolled in a pregnancy study. CDR3 in amino acids: CASSLGQGWNNEQFF. CDR3 DNA sequence: TGCGCCAGCAGCTTAGGACAGGGATGGAACAATGAGCAGTTCTTC.